This T cell receptor beta chain was retrieved from a study of T-cell memory formation after mild COVID-19. Study background: The TCR clusters were mostly specific to one donor.

A single record per CDR3 protein comes from TCRdb applying MiXCR to the 5' RACE reads. The repertoire consists of hundreds of thousands of distinct CDR3 sequences, with around 17% occurring once and the leading ten covering roughly 21%. The CDR3 sequence is 15 residues long. V lost 0 bases and J lost 2, with 8 bases in between. Per germline, CDR1 MNHEY and CDR2 SVGAGI. J is TRBJ1-5 and V is TRBV6-5; D is uncertain. The source of this sequence is a man between 18 and 35 years old who had mild COVID-19 (a few samples of this study predate the infection). Cell type and time point are not known. The sequenced sample was PBMCs or a T cell subset sorted from them (not recorded which). CDR3 coding DNA: TGTGCCAGCAGTTACTCGGGGTCGGGCAATCAGCCCCAGCATTTT. Amino acids: CASSYSGSGNQPQHF.